This T cell receptor (beta chain) was sequenced in a study of blood T cell repertoires in COVID-19. Study overall: From the United States, Italy and Spain came samples of acute and convalescent COVID-19. Sources were T cells, B-cell-depleted T cells, or PBMCs; the material itself was cDNA or gDNA.

As handled by the study authors: The authors estimated nucleated cell counts from reference gene primer amplification. The table came from immunoSEQ multiplex PCR; TCRdb's copy has only in-frame clones and leaves some out. V and J calls plus clone size are reproduced from that table; the DNA served to infer D and trimming. The sample carries some 270,000 clones, around nine tenths recorded once. This clone was counted between two and nine times. The receptor was isolated from a man aged 40-49 years with active or convalescent COVID-19. Sample: peripheral blood.

This CDR3 reads CASGGAYEQYF. The CDR3 nucleotides are TGTGCCAGCGGGGGGGCCTACGAGCAGTACTTC. The chain is built from TRBV11-2 and TRBJ2-7; 7 bases align to TRBD2. The V gene end was trimmed by 8 bases and the J gene end by 2 bases; junction bases not matched to a gene: 0. Germline CDR1 SGHAT, CDR2 FQNNGV. The length of the CDR3 is 11 residues.